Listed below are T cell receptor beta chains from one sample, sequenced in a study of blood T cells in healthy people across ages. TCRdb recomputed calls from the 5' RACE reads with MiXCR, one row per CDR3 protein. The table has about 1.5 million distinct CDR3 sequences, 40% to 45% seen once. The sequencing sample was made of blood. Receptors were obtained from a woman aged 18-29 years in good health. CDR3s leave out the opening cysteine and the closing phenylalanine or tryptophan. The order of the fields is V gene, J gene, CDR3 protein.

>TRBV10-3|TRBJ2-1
AIRETSWDEQF
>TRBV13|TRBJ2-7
ASTSRDNGVYEQY
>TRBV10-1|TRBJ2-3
ASSEGTGLADTQY
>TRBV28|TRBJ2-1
ASSFWGDAYNEQF
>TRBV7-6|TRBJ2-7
ASSRVAHGSTSYEQY
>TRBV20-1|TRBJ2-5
SASLSYGPLQETQY
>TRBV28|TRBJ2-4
ASRLAGVENIQY
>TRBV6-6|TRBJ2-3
ASSQSPTLYSDTQY
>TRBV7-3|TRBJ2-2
ASSLMAGGGTGELF
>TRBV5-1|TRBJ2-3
ASSTHRTDTQY
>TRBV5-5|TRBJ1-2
ASILVFYGYT
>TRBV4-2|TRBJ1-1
ASGQGGRATEAF
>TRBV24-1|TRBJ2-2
ATSDSDRGFDGELF
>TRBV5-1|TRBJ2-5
ASSLALGGMTETQY
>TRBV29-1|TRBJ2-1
SVEDLGRAEWDYSQF
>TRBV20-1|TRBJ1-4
SAGGTGSSATNEKLF
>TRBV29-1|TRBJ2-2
SVAPGTGELF
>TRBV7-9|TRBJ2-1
ASSLRQGQFLIDEQF
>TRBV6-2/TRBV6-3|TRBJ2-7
ASSYYPGEQY
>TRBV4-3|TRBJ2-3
ASSQERAGRADTQY
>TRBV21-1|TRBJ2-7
ASSNTLGQAYEQY
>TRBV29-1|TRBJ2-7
SVVGSLITDEQY
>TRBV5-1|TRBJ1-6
ASSLRQGWNSPLH
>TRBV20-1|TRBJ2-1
SARDLERQGLYNEQF
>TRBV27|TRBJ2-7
ASSFAESSYEQY
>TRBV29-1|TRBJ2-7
SVDPGLGTYEQY
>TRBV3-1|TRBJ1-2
ASGTGVENYGYT
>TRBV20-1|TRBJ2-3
SATLGWGADTQY
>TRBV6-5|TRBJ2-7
ASTKDRGLNGQY
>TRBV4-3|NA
ASSLGLWESGEQY
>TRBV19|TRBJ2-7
ASSISRSYEQY
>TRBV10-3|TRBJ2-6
AVSESRGLAGMHGANVLT
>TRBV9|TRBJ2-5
ASSVEGTGYETQY
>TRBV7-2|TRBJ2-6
ASSRGFFSSGANVLT
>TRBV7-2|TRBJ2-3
ASSSLGTSGGGNTQY
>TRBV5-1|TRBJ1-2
ASSFQGFGGVGASNYGYT
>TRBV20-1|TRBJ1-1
SAEGTENTEAF
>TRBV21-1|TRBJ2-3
ASSERTSGRAESDTQY
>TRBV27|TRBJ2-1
ASSLVPAGGSFPYNEQF
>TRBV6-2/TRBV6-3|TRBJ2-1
ASSPGTSGSFSYNEQF
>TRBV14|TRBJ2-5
ASSHWVQETQY
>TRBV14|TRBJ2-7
ASSAPDRGDEQY
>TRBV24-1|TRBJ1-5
ATSGHRDGQPQH
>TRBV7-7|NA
ASSLGLADVEQY
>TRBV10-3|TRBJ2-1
AIKGTSGWNEQF